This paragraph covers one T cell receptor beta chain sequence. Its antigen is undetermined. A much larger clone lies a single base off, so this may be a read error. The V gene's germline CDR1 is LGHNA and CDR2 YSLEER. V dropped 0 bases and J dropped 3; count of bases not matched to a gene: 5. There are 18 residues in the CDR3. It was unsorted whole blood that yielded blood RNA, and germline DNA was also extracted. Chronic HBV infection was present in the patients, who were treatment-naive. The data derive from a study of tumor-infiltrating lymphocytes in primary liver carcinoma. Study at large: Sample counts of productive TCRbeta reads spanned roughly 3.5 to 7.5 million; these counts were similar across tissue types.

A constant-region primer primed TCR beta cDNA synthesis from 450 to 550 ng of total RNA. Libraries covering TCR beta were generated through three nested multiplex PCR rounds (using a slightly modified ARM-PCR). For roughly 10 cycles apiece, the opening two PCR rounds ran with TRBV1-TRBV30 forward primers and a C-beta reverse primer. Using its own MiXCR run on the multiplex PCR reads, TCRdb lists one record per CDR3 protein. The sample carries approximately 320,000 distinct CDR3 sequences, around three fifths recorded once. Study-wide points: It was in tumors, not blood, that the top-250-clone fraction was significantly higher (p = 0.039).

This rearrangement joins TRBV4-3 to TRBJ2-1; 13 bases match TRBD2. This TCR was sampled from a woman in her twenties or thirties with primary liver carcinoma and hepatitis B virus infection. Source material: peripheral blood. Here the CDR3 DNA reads TGCGCCAGCAGCCAAGACCCCGGGACTAGCGGGAACTACAATGAGCAGTTCTTC. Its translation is CASSQDPGTSGNYNEQFF.